This TCR beta chain was observed in a study of T cell responses to AZD1222 COVID-19 vaccine. Profiling relied on immunoSEQ multiplex PCR, and the TCRdb table lists in-frame clones only, not all of them. This sample has 120,000 or so clones, with 70% to 90% found just once. CDR1 MGHDK and CDR2 SYGVNS come from the germline V gene. J gave up 8 bases and V 2 bases, and 7 bases lay outside the gene matches. CDR3 length: 16 amino acids. This rearrangement joins TRBV25-1 to TRBJ2-2; 11 positions agree with TRBD1. The receptor was derived from an adult in good health. The sample here was peripheral blood, taken on day 0 of AZD1222 vaccination. The CDR3 coding sequence is TGTGCCAGCAGTGAAATCGGGACAGGGGGAAGGGGGGAGCTGTTTTTT. This gives the protein CASSEIGTGGRGELFF. Complete variable domain (other parts from reference TRBV25-1 and TRBJ2-2): EADIYQTPRYLVIGTGKKITLECSQTMGHDKMYWYQQDPGMELHLIHYSYGVNSTEKGDLSSESTVSRIRTEHFPLTLESARPSHTSQYLCASSEIGTGGRGELFFGEGSRLTVL.